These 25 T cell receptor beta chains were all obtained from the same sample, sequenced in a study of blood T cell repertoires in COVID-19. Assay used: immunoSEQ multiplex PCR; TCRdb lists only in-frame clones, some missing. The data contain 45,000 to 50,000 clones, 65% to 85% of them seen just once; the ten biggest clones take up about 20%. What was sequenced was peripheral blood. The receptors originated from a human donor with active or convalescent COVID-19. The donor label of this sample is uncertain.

The CDR3, as DNA: TGTGCCAGCAGTGAAAGCGTTGAGGTCCAGTACTTC. Translated: CASSESVEVQYF. The chain recombines TRBV2 with TRBJ2-5, with unresolved D. The CDR3 totals 12 residues. Trimming shortened V by 2 bases and J by 10 bases, and 11 bases separated the two germline ends. From germline, CDR1 is SNHLY and CDR2 FYNNEI.

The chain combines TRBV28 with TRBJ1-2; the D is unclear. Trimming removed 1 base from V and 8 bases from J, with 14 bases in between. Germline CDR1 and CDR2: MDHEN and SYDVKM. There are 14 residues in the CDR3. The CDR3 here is CASSLSRTTGGYTF. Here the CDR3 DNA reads TGTGCCAGCAGTTTATCCCGCACGACGGGGGGCTACACCTTC.

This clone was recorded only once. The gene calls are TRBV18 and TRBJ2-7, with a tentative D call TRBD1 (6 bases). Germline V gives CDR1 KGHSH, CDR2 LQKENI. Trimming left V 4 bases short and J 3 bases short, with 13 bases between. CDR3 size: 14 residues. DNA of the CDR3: TGTGCCAGCTCACGCGTGACAGGCAACTACGAGCAGTACTTC. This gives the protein CASSRVTGNYEQYF.

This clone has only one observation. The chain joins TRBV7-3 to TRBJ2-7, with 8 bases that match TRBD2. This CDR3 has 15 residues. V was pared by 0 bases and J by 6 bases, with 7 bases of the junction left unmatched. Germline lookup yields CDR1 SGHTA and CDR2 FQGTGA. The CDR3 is CASSLTTGGPFEQYF. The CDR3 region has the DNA TGTGCCAGCAGCTTAACGACGGGAGGGCCTTTCGAGCAGTACTTC.

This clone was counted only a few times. CDR3 sequence: CASSANRVGNQPQHF. CDR3 bases: TGTGCCAGCAGTGCGAACAGGGTCGGCAATCAGCCCCAGCATTTT. V is TRBV27 and J is TRBJ1-5; possibly TRBD1 for D (6 bases). V was pared by 5 bases and J by 2 bases, with 13 bases between. The CDR3 runs to 15 residues. The V gene's germline CDR1 is MNHEY and CDR2 SMNVEV (reference sequence).

CDR3 in amino acids: CASSPRQGTDTQYF. For the CDR3, the DNA is TGTGCCAGCAGTCCCCGTCAGGGCACAGATACGCAGTATTTT. The rearrangement joins TRBV6-6 to TRBJ2-3; D gene uncertain. The ends were cut back, 5 bases at V and 1 base at J, with 10 bases in the middle. This CDR3 has 14 amino acids. The germline gives CDR1 MNHNY, CDR2 SVGAGI (reference sequence).

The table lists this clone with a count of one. The CDR3 DNA follows: TGCGCCTACTCCGGGACTAGCGACGCAGATACGCAGTATTTT. This translates into CAYSGTSDADTQYF. This rearrangement joins TRBV10-2 to TRBJ2-3; TRBD2 aligns across 10 bases. CDR1 is WSHSY and CDR2 is SAAADI in the germline V gene. The V and J ends lost 11 bases and 4 bases, in that order; junction bases with no gene match: 9. CDR3 length: 14 amino acids.

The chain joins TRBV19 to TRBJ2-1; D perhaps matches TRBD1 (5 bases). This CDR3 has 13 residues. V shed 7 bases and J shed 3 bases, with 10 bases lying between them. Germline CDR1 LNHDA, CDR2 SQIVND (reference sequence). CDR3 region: CASTRTSYNEQFF. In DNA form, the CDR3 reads TGTGCCAGTACACGGACAAGCTACAATGAGCAGTTCTTC.

The CDR3 here is CASRTQTGTNQPQHF. CDR3 sequence (DNA): TGTGCCAGCAGGACCCAGACAGGGACCAATCAGCCCCAGCATTTT. The chain joins TRBV6-5 to TRBJ1-5; 7 bases map to TRBD1. The CDR3 is 15 amino acids. Per the germline V gene, CDR1 is MNHEY and CDR2 is SVGAGI. V trimming: 6 bases; J trimming: 3 bases; junction bases outside the gene matches: 8.

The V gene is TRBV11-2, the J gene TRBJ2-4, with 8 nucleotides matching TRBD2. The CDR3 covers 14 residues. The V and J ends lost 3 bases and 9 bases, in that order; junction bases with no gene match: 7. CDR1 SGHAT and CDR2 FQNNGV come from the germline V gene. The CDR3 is CASSFSGTRVIQYF. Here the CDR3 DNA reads TGTGCCAGCAGCTTCTCCGGGACTAGAGTCATTCAGTACTTC.

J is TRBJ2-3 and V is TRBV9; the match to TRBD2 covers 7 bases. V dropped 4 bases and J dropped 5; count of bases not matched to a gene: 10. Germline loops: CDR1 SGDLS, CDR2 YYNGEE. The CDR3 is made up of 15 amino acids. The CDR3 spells CASSPPGLPLDTQYF. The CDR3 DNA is TGTGCCAGCAGCCCCCCGGGACTACCTCTAGATACGCAGTATTTT.

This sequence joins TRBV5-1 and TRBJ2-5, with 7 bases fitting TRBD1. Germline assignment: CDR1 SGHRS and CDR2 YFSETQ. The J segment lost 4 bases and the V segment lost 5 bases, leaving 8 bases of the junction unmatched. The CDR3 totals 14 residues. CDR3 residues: CASSKGQASETQYF. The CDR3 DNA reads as TGCGCCAGCAGTAAAGGACAGGCTTCAGAGACCCAGTACTTC.

CDR3 in amino acids: CASTESGRAYEQYF. The CDR3 DNA reads TGTGCCAGTACCGAAAGCGGGAGGGCCTACGAGCAGTACTTC. The chain joins TRBV19 to TRBJ2-7, with 10 bases fitting TRBD2. With 7 bases clipped from V and 2 bases from J, the junction kept 5 bases outside the gene matches. CDR3 size: 14 residues. Germline V gene lookup returns CDR1 LNHDA and CDR2 SQIVND (reference sequence).

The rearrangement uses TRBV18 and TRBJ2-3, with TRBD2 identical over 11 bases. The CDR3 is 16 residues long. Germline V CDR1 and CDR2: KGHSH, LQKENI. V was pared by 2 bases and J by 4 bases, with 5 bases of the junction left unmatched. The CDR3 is CASSPSIAGGSDTQYF. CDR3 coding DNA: TGTGCCAGCTCACCATCCATAGCGGGAGGGTCAGATACGCAGTATTTT.

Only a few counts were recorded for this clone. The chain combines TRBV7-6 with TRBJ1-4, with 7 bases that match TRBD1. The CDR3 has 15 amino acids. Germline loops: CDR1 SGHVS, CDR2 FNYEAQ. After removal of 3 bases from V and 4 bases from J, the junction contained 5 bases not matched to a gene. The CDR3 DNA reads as TGTGCCAGCAGCTTTTCGACAGGGCTTAATGAAAAACTGTTTTTT. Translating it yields CASSFSTGLNEKLFF.

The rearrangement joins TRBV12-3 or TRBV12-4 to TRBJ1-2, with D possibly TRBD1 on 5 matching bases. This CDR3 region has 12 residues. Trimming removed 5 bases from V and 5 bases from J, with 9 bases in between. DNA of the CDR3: TGTGCCAGCAGTCCCGACAGTTATGGCTACACCTTC. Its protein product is CASSPDSYGYTF.

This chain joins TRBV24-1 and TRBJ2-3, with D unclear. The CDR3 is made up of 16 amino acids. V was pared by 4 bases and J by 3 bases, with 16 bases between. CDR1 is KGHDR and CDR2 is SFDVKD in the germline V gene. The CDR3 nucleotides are TGTGCCACCAGTGACCCCCAGAGAGTGAGGACAGATACGCAGTATTTT. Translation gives CATSDPQRVRTDTQYF.

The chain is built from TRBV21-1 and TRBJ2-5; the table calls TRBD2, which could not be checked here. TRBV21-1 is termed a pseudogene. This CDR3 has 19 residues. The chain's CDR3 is CASSKKLLRGCARKETQYF. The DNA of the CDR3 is TGTGCCAGCAGCAAAAAACTTCTGCGAGGTTGTGCCCGGAAAGAGACCCAGTACTTC.

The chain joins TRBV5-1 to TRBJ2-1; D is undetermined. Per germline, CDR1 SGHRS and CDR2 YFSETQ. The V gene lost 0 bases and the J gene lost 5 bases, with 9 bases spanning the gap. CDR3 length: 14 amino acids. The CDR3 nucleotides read TGCGCCAGCAGCTTGGAGATCGCTAACAATGAGCAGTTCTTC. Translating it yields CASSLEIANNEQFF.

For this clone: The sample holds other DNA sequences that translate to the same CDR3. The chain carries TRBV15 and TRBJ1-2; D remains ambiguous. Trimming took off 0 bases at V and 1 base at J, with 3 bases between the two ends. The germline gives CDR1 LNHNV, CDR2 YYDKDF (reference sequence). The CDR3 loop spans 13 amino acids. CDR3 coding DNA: TGTGCCACCAGCAGAGACGGTAACTATGGCTACACCTTC. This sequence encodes CATSRDGNYGYTF.

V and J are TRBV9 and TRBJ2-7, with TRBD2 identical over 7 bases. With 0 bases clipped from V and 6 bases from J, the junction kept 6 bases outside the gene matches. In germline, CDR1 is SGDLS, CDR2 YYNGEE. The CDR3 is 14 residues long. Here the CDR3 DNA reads TGTGCCAGCAGCGTAGATTCAGGGAGGGGCGAGCAGTACTTC. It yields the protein CASSVDSGRGEQYF. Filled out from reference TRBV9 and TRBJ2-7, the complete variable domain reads DSGVTQTPKHLITATGQRVTLRCSPRSGDLSVYWYQQSLDQGLQFLIQYYNGEERAKGNILERFSAQQFPDLHSELNLSSLELGDSALYFCASSVDSGRGEQYFGPGTRLTVT.

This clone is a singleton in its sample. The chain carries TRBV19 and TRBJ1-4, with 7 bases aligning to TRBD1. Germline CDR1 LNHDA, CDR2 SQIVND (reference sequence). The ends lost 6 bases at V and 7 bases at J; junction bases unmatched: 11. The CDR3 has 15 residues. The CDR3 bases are TGTGCCAGTAGCCCCTCTGCAGGGGGAAGTGAAAAACTGTTTTTT. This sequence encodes CASSPSAGGSEKLFF.

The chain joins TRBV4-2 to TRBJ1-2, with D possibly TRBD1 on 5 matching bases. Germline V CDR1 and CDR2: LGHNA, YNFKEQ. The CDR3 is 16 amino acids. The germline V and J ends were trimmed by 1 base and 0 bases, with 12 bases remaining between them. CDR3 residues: CASSQAGKGTNYGYTF. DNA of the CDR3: TGTGCCAGCAGCCAAGCAGGGAAAGGAACTAACTATGGCTACACCTTC.

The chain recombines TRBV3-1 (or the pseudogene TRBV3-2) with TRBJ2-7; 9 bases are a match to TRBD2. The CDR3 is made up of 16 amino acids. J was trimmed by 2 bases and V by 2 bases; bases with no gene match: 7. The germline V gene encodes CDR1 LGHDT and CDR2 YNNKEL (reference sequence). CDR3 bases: TGTGCCAGCAGCCAACTGCGACTAGCGGCGGCCTACGAGCAGTACTTC. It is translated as CASSQLRLAAAYEQYF.

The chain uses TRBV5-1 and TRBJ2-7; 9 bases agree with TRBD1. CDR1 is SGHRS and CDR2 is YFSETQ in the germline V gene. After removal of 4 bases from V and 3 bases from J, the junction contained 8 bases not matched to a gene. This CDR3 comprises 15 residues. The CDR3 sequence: CASSQGTGRSYEQYF. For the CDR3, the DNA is TGCGCCAGCAGCCAAGGGACAGGGAGGAGCTACGAGCAGTACTTC.